The rows below give T cell receptor beta chains drawn from one sample of a study of early T cells in non-severe SARS-CoV-2 infection. TCRdb analysed the 5' RACE reads with MiXCR anew, one entry per CDR3 protein. In the table there are some 89,000 distinct CDR3 sequences, approximately 11% of which are singletons. The sequencing used whole blood, collected at baseline. The source is an adult who was a healthcare worker with PCR-confirmed SARS-CoV-2 infection or an uninfected control (not recorded which). The CDR3 runs from the conserved cysteine through the conserved F or W. D genes are given only for firm matches. For some rows the clone size is stated as once, few or many, or as a class when expanded; others skip it.

>TRBJ2-4|TRBD1|few|15|TRBV20-1
CSAAGTERAKNIQYF
TGCAGTGCTGCTGGGACAGAGAGAGCCAAAAACATTCAGTACTTC
>TRBJ2-1|-|many|14|TRBV19
CASSMGWVAYEQFF
TGTGCCAGTAGTATGGGATGGGTTGCCTATGAGCAGTTCTTC
>TRBJ2-3|-|few|15|TRBV7-6
CASSPRPVLTDTQYF
TGTGCCAGCAGCCCCCGACCGGTATTGACCGATACGCAGTATTTT
>TRBJ2-7|TRBD1|many|12|TRBV20-1
CRGDRGPREQYF
TGCAGGGGGGACAGGGGGCCTCGCGAGCAGTACTTC
>TRBJ2-7|-|few|12|TRBV12-3/TRBV12-4
CASSFLYGNRYF
TGTGCCAGCAGTTTTTTGTACGGGAATAGGTACTTC
>TRBJ2-7|-|few|13|TRBV29-1
CSVDSGFSYEQYF
TGCAGCGTTGATTCGGGATTCTCCTACGAGCAGTACTTC
>TRBJ2-5|-|many|13|TRBV20-1
CSVPGSAKETQYF
TGCAGTGTCCCGGGCTCAGCTAAAGAGACCCAGTACTTC
>TRBJ1-1|-|few|15|TRBV16
CASSQSRGGNTEAFF
TGTGCCAGCAGCCAATCGCGGGGGGGGAACACTGAAGCTTTCTTT
>TRBJ2-2|-|few|13|TRBV12-3/TRBV12-4
CASSPRMAGELFF
TGTGCCAGCAGTCCCCGCATGGCCGGGGAGCTGTTTTTT
>TRBJ2-3|TRBD2|many|16|TRBV7-3
CASKPLAGGSTDTQYF
TGTGCCAGCAAACCACTAGCGGGGGGTTCAACAGATACGCAGTATTTT
>TRBJ1-1|-|few|15|TRBV20-1
CSASDFRGGNTEAFF
TGCAGTGCTAGTGACTTCAGGGGCGGCAACACTGAAGCTTTCTTT
>TRBJ2-2|-|-|14|TRBV11-2
CASSLTGPTGELFF
TGTGCCAGCAGCTTAACAGGTCCCACCGGGGAGCTGTTTTTT
>TRBJ2-1|-|few|13|TRBV7-9
CASSLGQLGEQFF
TGTGCCAGCAGCTTAGGACAGTTGGGTGAGCAGTTCTTC
>TRBJ2-2|-|few|16|TRBV11-1
CASSPTRVANTGELFF
TGTGCCAGCAGTCCTACCAGGGTCGCGAACACCGGGGAGCTGTTTTTT
>TRBJ2-1|-|-|14|TRBV27
CASSLGGAYNEQFF
TGTGCCAGCAGTTTGGGGGGCGCCTACAATGAGCAGTTCTTC
>TRBJ2-3|-|-|13|TRBV10-3
CAISESGRDTQYF
TGTGCCATCAGTGAGTCCGGGCGGGATACGCAGTATTTT
>TRBJ2-7|TRBD1|few|14|TRBV7-3
CASSVQGAGYEQYF
TGTGCCAGCAGCGTACAGGGGGCAGGATACGAGCAGTACTTC
>TRBJ1-1|-|-|13|TRBV19
CASSIGENTEAFF
TGTGCCAGTAGTATCGGAGAGAACACTGAAGCTTTCTTT
>TRBJ2-2|-|few|17|TRBV7-3
CASSQTPGPHSLGELFF
TGTGCCAGCAGTCAAACCCCCGGGCCCCATTCCCTCGGGGAGCTGTTTTTT
>TRBJ1-1|-|many|12|TRBV29-1
CSVQVVGTEAFF
TGCAGCGTTCAGGTGGTAGGCACTGAAGCTTTCTTT
>TRBJ2-5|TRBD2|many|16|TRBV30
CAWSSRLAGVVETQYF
TGTGCCTGGAGTTCGAGACTAGCGGGAGTGGTGGAGACCCAGTACTTC
>TRBJ2-2|TRBD2|-|17|TRBV20-1
CSAPMSSGRTDTGELFF
TGCAGTGCTCCTATGAGTAGCGGGAGGACCGACACCGGGGAGCTGTTTTTT
>TRBJ2-7|-|-|13|TRBV30
CAWSEGLSYEQYF
TGTGCCTGGAGCGAGGGGCTTTCCTACGAGCAGTACTTC
>TRBJ2-7|-|-|14|TRBV7-9
CASSLVGGPLEQYF
TGTGCCAGCAGCTTAGTCGGGGGACCCCTCGAGCAGTACTTC
>TRBJ2-2|-|few|16|TRBV29-1
CSVEDRDGTNTGELFF
TGCAGCGTTGAAGATCGAGACGGGACGAACACCGGGGAGCTGTTTTTT
>TRBJ1-4|-|-|16|TRBV20-1
CSALGPLTSTNEKLFF
TGCAGTGCTTTAGGACCGCTAACTTCAACTAATGAAAAACTGTTTTTT